The T cell receptor beta chain under discussion was sequenced for a study of beta chain features in type 1 diabetes. On the study more broadly: Patients did not differ from healthy donors in age, gender or cell yield.

Sequenced material consisted of expressed TCRB transcripts (all of the isolated RNA was reverse transcribed). The method was immunoSEQ multiplex PCR; TCRdb's version includes in-frame clones alone and lacks a portion of them. The data show under 300,000 clones, about 15% seen once. Between the trimmed V and J ends, which lost 4 bases and 1 base, there was a span of 11 bases. The CDR3 covers 16 residues. Germline V gene lookup returns CDR1 ENHRY and CDR2 SYGVKD. General study points: Shortening of TCRB CDR3s, moderate but significant, appeared in all four CD4+ subsets of Type 1 diabetes patients. Sampled from patients, naive, central memory and Treg TCRB repertoires appeared more similar than those sampled from healthy donors.

Comments on this clone: Its target is not known.

Sequencing was performed on naive CD4+ T cells from blood. The chain carries TRBV10-3 and TRBJ2-6, with D uncertain. This TCR was recovered from a man aged 25 to 45 with type 1 diabetes. The CDR3 protein is CAISGATTSGANVLTF. CDR3 coding DNA: TGTGCCATCAGTGGGGCAACCACATCTGGGGCCAACGTCCTGACTTTC.